A selection of T cell receptor beta chains follows, all from one sample in a study of beta chain features in type 1 diabetes. The protocol was immunoSEQ multiplex PCR, while the TCRdb copy is restricted to in-frame clones and leaves out a portion. The sample lists roughly 500,000 clones; roughly 30% were seen once. The sequenced sample consisted of naive CD4+ T cells from blood. The receptor set was obtained from a man in his late teens or twenties in good health. Each CDR3 is given with its conserved first and last residue. D genes are given only for firm matches. Only part of the rows carry a size: once, few, many, or a class if the clone is expanded.

V	J	D	size	CDR3	DNA
TRBV4-2	TRBJ1-1	.	.	CASSQVRQGLMGGTEAFF	TGTGCCAGCAGCCAAGTCCGGCAGGGGTTGATGGGCGGAACTGAAGCTTTCTTT
TRBV18	TRBJ2-7	TRBD2	.	CASSPSTSGPSYEQYF	TGTGCCAGCTCACCGTCGACTAGCGGTCCGAGTTACGAGCAGTACTTC
TRBV5-4	TRBJ2-1	TRBD2	.	CASSSKGLAGDRLLNEQFF	TGTGCCAGCAGCTCCAAGGGACTAGCGGGAGACCGGCTGTTAAATGAGCAGTTCTTC
TRBV6-5	TRBJ1-2	TRBD1	.	CASSSRDRASYGYTF	TGTGCCAGCAGTTCCCGGGACAGGGCCTCCTATGGCTACACCTTC
TRBV30	TRBJ2-2	.	many	CAWRENTGELFF	TGTGCCTGGAGGGAGAACACCGGGGAGCTGTTTTTT
TRBV7-2	TRBJ2-7	TRBD1	few	CASGGQGNGYEQYF	TGTGCCAGCGGAGGACAGGGTAATGGTTACGAGCAGTACTTC
TRBV10-3	TRBJ2-1	.	.	CAISESTRSSSYNEQFF	TGTGCCATCAGTGAGTCGACAAGGTCGAGCTCCTACAATGAGCAGTTCTTC
TRBV6-5	TRBJ1-5	TRBD1	.	CASSNRGDQPQHF	TGTGCCAGCAGCAACAGGGGGGATCAGCCCCAGCATTTT
TRBV7-7	TRBJ2-5	TRBD2	.	CASAGLAQETQYF	TGTGCTAGCGCTGGACTAGCCCAAGAGACCCAGTACTTC
TRBV7-2	TRBJ2-2	TRBD1	.	CASSETGAGGELFF	TGTGCCAGCAGCGAAACAGGGGCGGGCGGGGAGCTGTTTTTT